The entry below describes one T cell receptor beta chain. What it recognizes is unknown. The sample comes from a study of T cell responses to AZD1222 COVID-19 vaccine. Broader study findings: Mapped onto spike, vaccine-associated CD4 TCRs spanned it and were dominant at 160-218 and 743-854.

CDR3 length: 15 residues. V dropped 10 bases and J dropped 2; count of bases not matched to a gene: 7. The germline gives CDR1 ENHRY, CDR2 SYGVKD. Here immunoSEQ multiplex PCR was the method, and the copy in TCRdb shows in-frame clones only, minus some. In total, the table holds over 120,000 clones. The rearrangement links TRBV10-3 to TRBJ2-2; 10 bases agree with TRBD2. This clonotype originated in an adult in good health. The source material was peripheral blood. CDR3: CATTGLAANTGELFF. The CDR3 DNA reads TGTGCCACCACTGGACTAGCGGCCAACACCGGGGAGCTGTTTTTT.